This T cell receptor beta chain was obtained from a study of OX40 agonist ivuxolimab in advanced cancers. Study as a whole: Recorded diagnoses for dose-escalation patients were hepatocellular carcinoma, melanoma, renal cell or head and neck cancer.

Trimming removed 2 bases at V and 5 bases at J, with 11 bases between. Germline V gene lookup returns CDR1 SNHLY and CDR2 FYNNEI. The CDR3 has 14 residues. TCRdb's copy holds only in-frame clones and misses some; the assay was immunoSEQ multiplex PCR. In the table there are about 80,000 clones, roughly 84% of which are singletons. The receptor comes from an adult with an advanced solid tumor such as melanoma, head and neck, liver or kidney cancer. The chain combines TRBV2 with TRBJ2-3; D not certain. This sample comprised CD4+ or CD8+ T cells sorted from blood, obtained in a trial of the OX40 agonist ivuxolimab. CDR3 sequence (DNA): TGTGCCAGCAGTGAAATCATACCCATAGATACGCAGTATTTT. Protein: CASSEIIPIDTQYF.